Reported below is one T cell receptor beta chain. This clone's antigen is unknown. Base qualities are not recorded, but no much larger clone differs from it by a single base. These data belong to a study of neoadjuvant nivolumab and ipilimumab in lung cancer (dated by TCRdb to the early 2020s). The study in broad terms: Intravenous nivolumab was dosed at 3 mg/kg on days 1, 15 and 29, and in the combination arm ipilimumab 1 mg/kg was added on day 1 only. For each study arm, the primary endpoint of the trial was the rate of major pathologic response (MPR) in the intention-to-treat population. Of the 40 to 50 patients with operable NSCLC treated in the trial, around 23 were randomized to nivolumab monotherapy and approximately 21 to nivolumab plus ipilimumab. TCR repertoires in pretherapy (baseline) peripheral blood were compared with TCR repertoires in tumors resected at surgery after neoadjuvant immune checkpoint blockade. Matched pretherapy and resected tumor pairs were analyzed from seven patients, of whom four had been treated with nivolumab and three with nivolumab plus ipilimumab. The paper's findings and limits, for the study overall: Richness in tumors resected after neoadjuvant therapy showed a positive correlation with pretherapy blood TCR richness (Spearman R = 0.82). Compared with tumor-adjacent uninvolved lung, resected tumors had greater TCR richness and clonality, and increases showed up in more of the dual-therapy-treated tumors. A small number of samples underwent TCR sequencing. No significant correlation was found between TCR clonality and pathologic tumor regression, and only one major-pathologic-response sample was available for the clonality analysis. From pretherapy to surgery, increases in tumor T-cell richness and clonality were observed in three of three dual-therapy tumors but in only two of four nivolumab-treated tumors.

The library came from the immunoSEQ multiplex PCR assay. Processing in the source paper ran as follows. Richness and clonality were used to summarize the repertoires, and clones that significantly expanded or contracted between pre- and post-therapy samples were identified. Sourced from immuneACCESS, this table was stored by TCRdb with only in-frame sequences that have V and J called. A share of the clones is absent; for the studies checked, an unresolved V gene accounts for under half, and the remainder has no known explanation. Clone size and the V and J calls come from that table; the DNA yielded D and trimming. The sample yields about 18,000 clones; more than 75% were counted once. 6.5% to 9% of the sample comes from the top ten. The time point label, read with the paper, signifies: at surgical resection after neoadjuvant nivolumab +/- ipilimumab. The samples were taken from NEOSTAR, a phase 2 randomized trial in operable NSCLC that tested neoadjuvant nivolumab or nivolumab plus ipilimumab, followed by surgery.

At the junction V is shortened by 7 bases and J by 5 bases, with 17 bases in between. CDR1 and CDR2 are drawn from the germline V gene: MNHNS, SASEGT. There are 14 amino acids in the CDR3, from cysteine to phenylalanine inclusive. Only the CDR3 DNA is retained, 42 bases long and in frame from the first base. Sequencing used tumor tissue, obtained after neoadjuvant nivolumab, alone or with ipilimumab, at or shortly before surgery. The clonotype comes from an adult with non-small cell lung cancer. The chain joins TRBV6-1 to TRBJ2-5, with the D gene too uncertain to name. The DNA sequence is as follows: TGTGCCAGCACCCTAAACCCATACCCCGAGACCCAGTACTTC. Its translation is CASTLNPYPETQYF.